Listed below are T cell receptor beta chains from one sample, sequenced in a study of T cells after yellow fever vaccination. Using its own MiXCR run on the 5' RACE reads, TCRdb lists one record per CDR3 protein. The sample yields fewer than 350,000 distinct CDR3 sequences, roughly 3.5% seen once. The sample here was PBMCs, taken on the day of the yellow fever booster vaccination. All receptors come from a man between 18 and 35 years old who received the YFV17D yellow fever vaccine. The CDR3 runs from the conserved cysteine through the conserved F or W. Each record gives: V gene, J gene, D gene, clone size, CDR3 protein, CDR3 DNA. A D gene is named only where the DNA matches it firmly. Clone size is stated in some rows and not others, as once, few, many or a class when expanded.

>TRBV7-9|TRBJ1-6|TRBD1|.
CASSSSGTAYNSPLHF
TGTGCCAGCAGCTCGAGCGGGACAGCATATAATTCACCCCTCCACTTT
>TRBV6-2/TRBV6-3|TRBJ2-1|TRBD1|many
CASSDRANNEQFF
TGTGCCAGCTCTGACAGGGCCAACAATGAGCAGTTCTTC
>TRBV7-2|TRBJ1-2|.|.
CASSLVTYGYTF
TGTGCCAGCAGCTTGGTTACCTATGGCTACACCTTC
>TRBV4-3|TRBJ2-3|.|many
CASSLGARGADTQYF
TGCGCCAGCAGCCTCGGCGCCAGGGGGGCAGATACGCAGTATTTT
>TRBV20-1|TRBJ2-3|TRBD2|.
CSTLAGGPTDTQYF
TGCAGTACCCTAGCGGGGGGGCCCACAGATACGCAGTATTTT
>TRBV18|TRBJ2-4|TRBD1|many
CASSPPGTGVNIQYF
TGTGCCAGCTCACCACCAGGCACAGGGGTTAACATTCAGTACTTC
>TRBV20-1|TRBJ2-7|.|many
CSARTWQTYEQYF
TGCAGTGCTAGGACTTGGCAGACCTACGAGCAGTACTTC
>TRBV5-5|TRBJ2-3|TRBD2|few
CASSLGSGPIDTQYF
TGTGCCAGCAGCTTGGGTAGCGGGCCGATCGATACGCAGTATTTT
>TRBV7-8|TRBJ2-2|TRBD2|many
CASSYRGGLNTGELFF
TGTGCCAGCAGCTATCGGGGGGGGCTAAACACCGGGGAGCTGTTTTTT
>TRBV23-1|TRBJ1-5|.|.
CASINLQGCNQPQHF
TGCGCCAGCATAAATCTCCAGGGGTGCAATCAGCCCCAGCATTTT
>TRBV5-1|TRBJ1-3|.|.
CASSTYSGNTIYF
TGCGCCAGCAGTACGTACTCTGGAAACACCATATATTTT
>TRBV5-1|TRBJ2-2|.|many
CASSLIEGNTGELFF
TGCGCCAGCAGCTTAATCGAGGGGAACACCGGGGAGCTGTTTTTT
>TRBV7-9|TRBJ2-2|.|many
CASSPTLAGELFF
TGTGCCAGCAGCCCTACTCTGGCCGGGGAGCTGTTTTTT
>TRBV7-2|TRBJ1-3|.|many
CASSPVPGRSSGNTIYF
TGTGCCAGCAGCCCCGTCCCGGGACGGAGCTCTGGAAACACCATATATTTT
>TRBV20-1|TRBJ2-1|TRBD2|few
CSASIASGARVEQFF
TGCAGTGCTAGTATAGCTAGCGGTGCCAGGGTTGAGCAGTTCTTC
>TRBV7-2|TRBJ1-1|.|many
CASSLGSPEAFF
TGTGCCAGCAGCTTAGGATCCCCTGAAGCTTTCTTT
>TRBV7-9|TRBJ2-5|TRBD2|.
CALPLSGGSETQYF
TGTGCCTTGCCCCTTAGCGGGGGTTCAGAGACCCAGTACTTC
>TRBV12-3/TRBV12-4|TRBJ2-2|TRBD2|many
CASSLGLGGLTGELFF
TGTGCCAGCAGTTTAGGACTGGGAGGGCTCACCGGGGAGCTGTTTTTT
>TRBV20-1|TRBJ1-5|.|few
CSASRSNQPQHF
TGCAGTGCTAGTCGCAGCAATCAGCCCCAGCATTTT
>TRBV19|TRBJ1-5|TRBD1|few
CASLRTGQDQPQHF
TGTGCCAGCCTCCGGACAGGCCAGGATCAGCCCCAGCATTTT
>TRBV7-8|TRBJ2-1|TRBD2|many
CASSSGLAKPYNEQFF
TGTGCCAGCAGCTCCGGACTAGCGAAGCCCTACAATGAGCAGTTCTTC
>TRBV7-8|TRBJ1-1|TRBD1|many
CASSSQDRGIMNTEAFF
TGTGCCAGCAGCTCACAAGACAGGGGGATCATGAACACTGAAGCTTTCTTT
>TRBV7-9|TRBJ2-7|.|many
CASSERTRGTYEQYF
TGTGCCAGCAGCGAAAGGACCCGGGGAACCTACGAGCAGTACTTC
>TRBV5-1|TRBJ2-1|.|.
CASSPLTGSSYNEQFF
TGCGCCAGCAGCCCGCTAACGGGGTCCTCCTACAATGAGCAGTTCTTC
>TRBV20-1|TRBJ1-1|TRBD1|few
CSASTYRGSKPEAFF
TGCAGTGCCTCCACCTACAGGGGTAGTAAGCCTGAAGCTTTCTTT
>TRBV6-5|TRBJ2-4|.|many
CASRGAAKNIQYF
TGTGCCAGCAGGGGCGCTGCCAAAAACATTCAGTACTTC
>TRBV6-2/TRBV6-3|TRBJ2-3|.|many
CASSYWSTDTQYF
TGTGCCAGCAGTTACTGGAGCACAGATACGCAGTATTTT
>TRBV18|TRBJ1-1|.|.
CASSPDPTGEAFF
TGTGCCAGCTCACCAGATCCGACAGGCGAAGCTTTCTTT
>TRBV6-5|TRBJ1-6|.|.
CASSYSLNYNSPLHF
TGTGCCAGCAGTTACTCACTGAACTATAATTCACCCCTCCACTTT
>TRBV29-1|TRBJ2-3|.|many
CSVEDQRDDTDTQYF
TGCAGCGTTGAAGATCAAAGGGACGACACAGATACGCAGTATTTT
>TRBV5-1|TRBJ2-3|TRBD2|.
CASSLDQRGLSTDTQYF
TGCGCCAGCAGCTTGGACCAGCGGGGGCTTAGCACAGATACGCAGTATTTT
>TRBV2|TRBJ1-3|.|.
CASTGPGNTIYF
TGTGCCAGCACAGGCCCTGGAAACACCATATATTTT
>TRBV12-3/TRBV12-4|TRBJ2-5|TRBD2|many
CASSPSPPSGGEINQETQYF
TGTGCCAGCAGTCCGAGCCCGCCTAGCGGGGGGGAAATAAACCAAGAGACCCAGTACTTC
>TRBV20-1|TRBJ2-5|.|.
CSAGTPPGTQYF
TGCAGTGCTGGGACGCCCCCTGGGACCCAGTACTTC
>TRBV4-2|TRBJ2-3|.|many
CASSLSGTSTDTQYF
TGTGCCAGCAGCCTGTCCGGGACTAGCACAGATACGCAGTATTTT
>TRBV20-1|TRBJ1-1|.|few
CSAFNQGNTEAFF
TGCAGTGCTTTCAACCAGGGAAACACTGAAGCTTTCTTT
>TRBV12-3/TRBV12-4|TRBJ1-5|TRBD1|many
CASSPGTGAPMGNQPQHF
TGTGCCAGCAGCCCGGGGACAGGTGCTCCCATGGGCAATCAGCCCCAGCATTTT
>TRBV5-4|TRBJ2-5|TRBD2|few
CASSPPGTSGGLQETQYF
TGTGCCAGCAGCCCACCGGGGACTAGCGGGGGCCTTCAAGAGACCCAGTACTTC
>TRBV5-1|TRBJ2-7|.|many
CASKSSVRYEQYF
TGCGCCAGCAAGTCCAGTGTCCGCTACGAGCAGTACTTC
>TRBV3-1|TRBJ2-7|.|many
CASSPSTGSYEQYF
TGTGCCAGCAGCCCATCGACAGGCTCCTACGAGCAGTACTTC
>TRBV11-2|TRBJ2-5|TRBD2|many
CASSLLASGGLRETQYF
TGTGCCAGCAGCTTACTGGCAAGCGGGGGGTTGAGAGAGACCCAGTACTTC
>TRBV7-8|TRBJ1-1|.|many
CASNPLGGTEAFF
TGTGCCAGCAACCCACTGGGGGGCACTGAAGCTTTCTTT